The 21 T cell receptor beta chains below were found in one sample sequenced in a study of blood T cell repertoires in COVID-19. Measured with immunoSEQ multiplex PCR; TCRdb has only the in-frame clones, and not every one. The data hold 55,000 to 90,000 clones, with around 86% observed a single time. The specimen sequenced was peripheral blood. All receptors come from an older woman with acute or convalescent COVID-19.

This chain joins TRBV19 and TRBJ1-5; maybe TRBD1 (6 bases). CDR1 is LNHDA and CDR2 is SQIVND in the germline V gene (reference sequence). With 4 bases removed from V and 5 bases from J, the gap between germline ends came to 9 bases. The CDR3 consists of 13 residues. CDR3 sequence reads: CASSNRVDQPQHF. In DNA, the CDR3 is TGTGCCAGTAGTAACAGGGTGGATCAGCCCCAGCATTTT.

This chain links TRBV28 with TRBJ1-4; no reliable D call. CDR1 and CDR2 from the germline V gene are MDHEN and SYDVKM. The CDR3 contains 11 residues. V was clipped by 7 bases and J by 8 bases, with 8 bases between them. The CDR3 here is CASMAGEKLFF. DNA of the CDR3: TGTGCCAGCATGGCGGGCGAAAAACTGTTTTTT.

The chain couples TRBV9 to TRBJ2-3; 8 positions match TRBD2. This CDR3 comprises 15 residues. The germline V gene has CDR1 SGDLS and CDR2 YYNGEE. V lost 4 bases to trimming and J lost 3 bases; unmatched junction nucleotides: 7. The CDR3 coding sequence is TGTGCCAGCAGCCTCCGGGGGGGCAATACAGATACGCAGTATTTT. Translated, it gives CASSLRGGNTDTQYF.

V and J are TRBV13 and TRBJ1-2; D is undetermined. This CDR3 contains 15 residues. In germline, CDR1 is PRHDT, CDR2 FYEKMQ (reference sequence). Trimming shortened V by 1 base and J by 6 bases, and 15 bases separated the two germline ends. The CDR3 DNA sequence: TGTGCCAGCAGCTTAGCGGGTGGGTTTTCGCATGGCTACACCTTC. Encoded protein: CASSLAGGFSHGYTF.

This chain joins TRBV3-1 (or the pseudogene TRBV3-2) and TRBJ2-3; perhaps TRBD1 as D (6 bases). Trimming shortened V by 4 bases and J by 4 bases, and 15 bases separated the two germline ends. Looked up from germline, CDR1 is LGHDT and CDR2 is YNNKEL (reference sequence). The CDR3 covers 15 residues. DNA of the CDR3: TGTGCCAGCAGCCTCCAGGCAGGGGTTGCAGATACGCAGTATTTT. Protein sequence: CASSLQAGVADTQYF.

The chain couples TRBV18 to TRBJ2-5; TRBD1 is a possible D gene (5 bases). Deletions cut 2 bases from V and 2 bases from J, with 12 bases between. Germline V CDR1 and CDR2: KGHSH, LQKENI. There are 15 residues in the CDR3. The CDR3 nucleotides are TGTGCCAGCTCACCAGGTGGGGCCTTGCAAGAGACCCAGTACTTC. Translated: CASSPGGALQETQYF.

This clone has just one count. This chain joins TRBV12-1 and TRBJ1-1; TRBD1, the D gene given by the table, was not confirmed from the DNA. TRBV12-1 is marked as a pseudogene. The CDR3 has 15 residues. In DNA form, the CDR3 reads TGTGCCAGCAGCTTTATCGACAGGAGGAACACTGAAGCTTTCTTT. It encodes CASSFIDRRNTEAFF.

The chain links TRBV7-8 to TRBJ1-1; D might be TRBD1 (6 bases). Germline lookup yields CDR1 SGHVS and CDR2 FQNEAQ. The V gene lost 5 bases and the J gene lost 1 base, with 11 bases spanning the gap. The CDR3 consists of 14 residues. The CDR3 region is CASSLQGGNTEAFF. The CDR3 DNA reads as TGTGCCAGCAGCCTACAGGGCGGGAACACTGAAGCTTTCTTT.

The V and J genes are TRBV3-1 (or the pseudogene TRBV3-2) and TRBJ2-6; 8 bases align to TRBD1. V gave up 0 bases and J gave up 3 bases; unmatched junction bases: 10. The CDR3 runs to 19 residues. Germline CDR1 and CDR2: LGHDT and YNNKEL (reference sequence). CDR3 sequence (DNA): TGTGCCAGCAGCCAAGAAGTGGTGGGCAGGGGGCTTGGGGCCAACGTCCTGACTTTC. Translated, it gives CASSQEVVGRGLGANVLTF.

This chain connects TRBV10-3 to TRBJ1-5; 7 bases match TRBD1. Losses at the gene ends were 8 bases for V and 0 bases for J; bases not matched to a gene: 7. This CDR3 is built from 15 residues. Germline values: CDR1 ENHRY, CDR2 SYGVKD. The CDR3 is CAIFGDSYSNQPQHF. CDR3 coding DNA: TGTGCCATCTTTGGGGACAGTTATAGCAATCAGCCCCAGCATTTT.

This rearrangement joins TRBV5-1 to TRBJ2-3, with TRBD1 matching 7 bases. The J segment lost 1 base and the V segment lost 4 bases, leaving 9 bases of the junction unmatched. This CDR3 comprises 16 residues. Germline V CDR1 and CDR2: SGHRS, YFSETQ. CDR3 loop: CASSLRQGQGTDTQYF. Here the CDR3 DNA reads TGCGCCAGCAGCCTCCGACAGGGTCAGGGCACAGATACGCAGTATTTT.

V usage is TRBV7-9 and J usage is TRBJ2-7; possibly TRBD1 for D (5 bases). CDR1 is SEHNR, CDR2 FQNEAQ, per germline (reference sequence). V gave up 5 bases and J gave up 0 bases, with 11 bases separating them. The CDR3 covers 14 residues. In DNA form, the CDR3 reads TGTGCCAGCAGCAAGACAGACCTCTCCTACGAGCAGTACTTC. Protein product: CASSKTDLSYEQYF.

This clone was counted a single time. The chain's CDR3 is CASRGGQGADQPQHF. The CDR3 DNA reads as TGTGCCAGCAGGGGTGGACAGGGGGCCGACCAGCCCCAGCATTTT. The chain is built from TRBV2 and TRBJ1-5; 11 nucleotides align to TRBD1. Germline V CDR1 and CDR2: SNHLY, FYNNEI. The length of the CDR3 is 15 residues. The ends lost 6 bases at V and 7 bases at J; junction bases unmatched: 8.

V usage is TRBV6-5 and J usage is TRBJ1-1; D is uncertain. This CDR3 is 16 amino acids long. Per the germline V gene, CDR1 is MNHEY and CDR2 is SVGAGI. Trimming removed 0 bases from V and 2 bases from J, with 13 bases in between. The CDR3 reads CASSYSPQLINTEAFF. The DNA for the CDR3 is TGTGCCAGCAGTTACTCTCCCCAGTTAATCAACACTGAAGCTTTCTTT.

The chain has TRBV28 and TRBJ2-2; D uncertain. CDR3 length: 14 amino acids. With 7 bases removed from V and 1 base from J, the gap between germline ends came to 10 bases. Per germline, CDR1 MDHEN and CDR2 SYDVKM. The CDR3 bases are TGTGCCAGCACCCCCCCAGGGAACACCGGGGAGCTGTTTTTT. Residues: CASTPPGNTGELFF.

This sequence joins TRBV11-2 and TRBJ2-3, with 8 bases lining up with TRBD2. CDR3 length: 16 amino acids. V lost 1 base to trimming and J lost 1 base; unmatched junction nucleotides: 4. Germline-derived CDR1 and CDR2 are SGHAT and FQNNGV. The CDR3, as DNA: TGTGCCAGCAGCTTAGGGTTGCGGGGGGGCACAGATACGCAGTATTTT. Amino acids: CASSLGLRGGTDTQYF. Full variable domain (remainder filled in from reference TRBV11-2 and TRBJ2-3): EAGVAQSPRYKIIEKRQSVAFWCNPISGHATLYWYQQILGQGPKLLIQFQNNGVVDDSQLPKDRFSAERLKGVDSTLKIQPAKLEDSAVYLCASSLGLRGGTDTQYFGPGTRLTVL.

The gene calls are TRBV11-2 and TRBJ2-3; tentatively, D is TRBD2 (5 bases). The CDR3 is 14 residues long. Trimming pared 5 bases from V and 6 bases from J, leaving 15 bases between. Germline CDR1 SGHAT, CDR2 FQNNGV. The CDR3: CASSELGPTDTQYF. CDR3 sequence (DNA): TGTGCCAGCAGCGAACTAGGTCCGACGGATACGCAGTATTTT.

J is TRBJ2-1 and V is TRBV10-2; 9 nucleotides match TRBD1. The junction had 13 bases not matched to a gene; V was cut back by 5 bases and J by 8 bases. Germline CDR1 WSHSY, CDR2 SAAADI. The CDR3 loop spans 16 amino acids. CDR3 nucleotides: TGCGCCAGCAGTTTTCCCCCACAGGGGGCAGCCTATGAGCAGTTCTTC. Its translation is CASSFPPQGAAYEQFF.

The J gene is TRBJ2-3, the V gene TRBV5-1, with 10 bases lining up with TRBD2. V was pared by 4 bases and J by 0 bases, with 17 bases of the junction left unmatched. The CDR3 runs to 20 residues. Germline values: CDR1 SGHRS, CDR2 YFSETQ. As DNA, the CDR3 is TGCGCCAGCAGCCCCGTGGTAGCGGGGGGATCCCTCACTAGCACAGATACGCAGTATTTT. This translates into CASSPVVAGGSLTSTDTQYF.

The chain combines TRBV27 with TRBJ2-3; TRBD1 agrees at 12 bases. CDR3 size: 18 residues. V dropped 1 base and J dropped 8; count of bases not matched to a gene: 13. Germline CDR1 reads MNHEY; CDR2 reads SMNVEV (reference sequence). This CDR3 is CASSLFGIGGQGALTQYF. In DNA, the CDR3 is TGTGCCAGCAGTTTATTTGGGATAGGGGGACAGGGGGCCCTTACGCAGTATTTT.

This chain uses TRBV7-2 with TRBJ2-5, with D unclear. CDR1 SGHTA and CDR2 FQGNSA come from the germline V gene. The CDR3 is 13 amino acids. The ends were cut back, 3 bases at V and 1 base at J, with 6 bases in the middle. CDR3 amino acids: CASSLVLQETQYF. In nucleotides, the CDR3 is TGTGCCAGCAGCTTGGTACTCCAAGAGACCCAGTACTTC.